The clone carrying this T cell receptor (beta chain) was observed at least ten times. The antigen is undetermined. This specimen comes from a study of metastatic and nonmetastatic thyroid tumors. The overall study: Repertoire comparisons spanned blood and tumor or nodule tissue from malignant and benign thyroid patients.

Study results and limitations: Within blood and tumor, benign nodules reportedly had significantly lower TCR beta diversity than malignant thyroid tumors did.

V lost 0 bases to trimming and J lost 6 bases, with 14 bases between them. This CDR3 region has 15 residues. Germline V gene data show CDR1 as LGHDT and CDR2 as YNNKEL (reference sequence). Every patient was untreated before thyroid surgery. Via MiXCR, TCRdb re-called the PCR reads. The sample has about 22,000 clones; just over 14% are singletons. This sequence joins TRBV3-1 and TRBJ1-2; maybe TRBD1 (5 bases). The sequencing input was tumor tissue. The sequence was collected from a female donor with papillary thyroid cancer or a benign thyroid nodule (not recorded which). Some clones in this sample may be carry-over from other donors' samples. CDR3 residues: CASSQEAGPTNGYTF. CDR3 DNA sequence: TGTGCCAGCAGCCAAGAAGCAGGGCCGACTAATGGCTACACCTTC.